A selection of T cell receptor beta chains follows, all from one sample in a study of OX40 agonist ivuxolimab in advanced cancers. Sequenced by immunoSEQ multiplex PCR; TCRdb stores in-frame clones only, minus some. The sample includes 46,000 or so clones, roughly four fifths of them seen just once. Sample: CD4+ or CD8+ T cells sorted from blood, taken in a trial of the OX40 agonist ivuxolimab. The receptor set was obtained from an adult with an advanced solid tumor such as melanoma, head and neck, liver or kidney cancer. CDR3s include the opening cysteine and the closing phenylalanine or tryptophan. The order of the fields is J gene, CDR3 length, V gene, clone size, D gene, CDR3 protein, CDR3 DNA. The D gene is left open where the match is weak. Size is omitted from some rows. Given values are once, few, many or a class for expanded clones.

>TRBJ2-1|24|TRBV27|NA|TRBD2
CASSLRGTLPGTSGPEGQYNEQFF
TGTGCCAGCAGTCTCAGGGGAACCCTACCCGGGACTAGCGGGCCCGAGGGACAATACAATGAGCAGTTCTTC
>TRBJ2-7|15|TRBV6-5|NA|TRBD2
CASRGGASGTYEQYF
TGTGCCAGCAGGGGAGGGGCTAGCGGGACCTACGAGCAGTACTTC
>TRBJ2-7|14|TRBV5-3|NA|TRBD2
CASSLTSGPYEQYF
TGTGCCAGCAGCTTGACTAGCGGCCCCTACGAGCAGTACTTC
>TRBJ2-5|14|TRBV5-1|NA|TRBD2
CASSLGLGGETQYF
TGCGCCAGCAGCTTAGGGCTGGGGGGGGAGACCCAGTACTTC
>TRBJ1-4|15|TRBV19|NA|NA
CASSIGQTSNEKLFF
TGTGCCAGTAGTATAGGGCAGACATCTAATGAAAAACTGTTTTTT
>TRBJ2-1|17|TRBV27|NA|TRBD2
CASSPGTSGRRGNEQFF
TGTGCCAGCAGTCCAGGGACTAGCGGGAGGAGGGGTAATGAGCAGTTCTTC
>TRBJ1-2|13|TRBV5-1|NA|TRBD1
CASGLTGNYGYTF
TGCGCCAGCGGATTGACAGGGAACTATGGCTACACCTTC
>TRBJ2-7|13|TRBV9|NA|NA
CASSVEVVGEQYF
TGTGCCAGCAGCGTAGAAGTCGTGGGCGAGCAGTACTTC
>TRBJ2-1|13|TRBV5-1|NA|NA
CASSLAERNEQFF
TGCGCCAGCAGCTTAGCGGAACGCAATGAGCAGTTCTTC
>TRBJ1-2|15|TRBV7-2|NA|TRBD1
CASSSPPTGANGYTF
TGTGCCAGCAGCTCCCCCCCGACAGGGGCGAATGGCTACACCTTC
>TRBJ1-1|16|TRBV7-9|NA|TRBD1
CASSPRQGGERAEAFF
TGTGCCAGCAGCCCCCGACAGGGAGGGGAACGGGCTGAAGCTTTCTTT
>TRBJ2-4|14|TRBV4-2|NA|TRBD2
CASSRPPGGDIQYF
TGTGCCAGCAGCCGCCCCCCGGGAGGGGACATTCAGTACTTC
>TRBJ1-3|16|TRBV27|NA|NA
CASSLSWDPSGNTIYF
TGTGCCAGCAGTTTATCTTGGGACCCCTCTGGAAACACCATATATTTT
>TRBJ1-5|16|TRBV28|NA|NA
CASCIGTGLGNQPQHF
TGTGCCAGCTGTATCGGCACAGGGCTAGGCAATCAGCCCCAGCATTTT
>TRBJ1-2|14|TRBV11-2|few|NA
CASSSPRTEYGYTF
TGTGCCAGCAGCTCCCCCCGGACAGAATATGGCTACACCTTC
>TRBJ2-5|12|TRBV16|NA|NA
CASSPRQETQYF
TGTGCCAGCAGCCCTCGACAGGAGACCCAGTACTTC
>TRBJ1-5|16|TRBV9|NA|TRBD1
CASSVEGQGRNQPQHF
TGTGCCAGCAGCGTAGAGGGACAGGGCCGAAATCAGCCCCAGCATTTT
>TRBJ2-7|15|TRBV6-5|NA|TRBD2
CASRLTSGSSYEQYF
TGTGCCAGCAGACTCACTAGCGGGAGCTCCTACGAGCAGTACTTC
>TRBJ2-7|14|TRBV11-2|NA|TRBD1
CASRSTTGGHEQYF
TGTGCCAGCAGATCAACCACAGGGGGCCACGAGCAGTACTTC
>TRBJ2-7|15|TRBV5-4|NA|NA
CASSLDTGTIYEQYF
TGTGCCAGCAGCTTGGATACCGGGACAATTTACGAGCAGTACTTC
>TRBJ2-3|16|TRBV5-4|NA|NA
CASSLELGGRRDTQYF
TGTGCCAGCAGCTTGGAGTTGGGGGGGCGGAGAGATACGCAGTATTTT
>TRBJ1-1|13|TRBV11-1|NA|NA
CASSLGLNTEAFF
TGTGCCAGCAGCTTAGGCCTGAACACTGAAGCTTTCTTT
>TRBJ2-7|14|TRBV6-8|once|TRBD1
CASSQQGAKGEQYF
TGTGCCAGCAGTCAGCAGGGGGCAAAGGGCGAGCAGTACTTC
>TRBJ1-1|10|TRBV29-1|medium-sized|NA
CSVKNTEAFF
TGCAGCGTGAAAAACACTGAAGCTTTCTTT
>TRBJ2-5|12|TRBV2|NA|NA
CASLPSQETQYF
TGTGCCAGCTTACCCAGCCAAGAGACCCAGTACTTC
>TRBJ2-1|15|TRBV6-5|NA|TRBD2
CASIRTSGRNRGQFF
TGTGCCAGCATTAGGACTAGCGGGAGGAACCGGGGGCAGTTCTTC
>TRBJ1-2|14|TRBV27|NA|TRBD1
CASSLFRGSYGYTF
TGTGCCAGCAGTTTATTCAGGGGGAGCTATGGCTACACCTTC
>TRBJ2-6|15|TRBV23-1|NA|NA
CASSPRGRGANVLTF
TGCGCCAGCAGTCCAAGGGGGAGGGGGGCCAACGTCCTGACTTTC
>TRBJ2-1|15|TRBV27|NA|TRBD2
CASSPGLVYIYEQFF
TGTGCCAGCAGTCCGGGACTAGTATACATCTATGAGCAGTTCTTC
>TRBJ1-3|16|TRBV5-1|NA|NA
CASSRRDDRGGNTIYF
TGCGCCAGCAGCCGCCGTGACGACCGGGGAGGAAACACCATATATTTT
>TRBJ1-1|15|TRBV5-1|NA|TRBD1
CASSLRPGGVTEAFF
TGCGCCAGCAGCTTGAGGCCAGGGGGGGTCACTGAAGCTTTCTTT
>TRBJ2-7|14|TRBV14|NA|TRBD1
CASSRDRRSYEQYF
TGTGCCAGCAGCCGGGACAGGCGATCCTACGAGCAGTACTTC
>TRBJ2-7|14|TRBV19|NA|TRBD2
CASSISSGSYEQYF
TGTGCCAGTAGTATTTCTAGCGGGAGCTACGAGCAGTACTTC
>TRBJ2-3|16|TRBV10-3|NA|NA
CAISESGGPGTDTQYF
TGTGCCATCAGTGAGTCGGGCGGCCCAGGCACAGATACGCAGTATTTT
>TRBJ1-1|12|TRBV11-2|NA|NA
CASSSPRTEAFF
TGTGCCAGCAGCTCACCAAGAACTGAAGCTTTCTTT
>TRBJ2-7|13|TRBV2|few|NA
CASSEQGLNEQYF
TGTGCCAGCAGTGAACAGGGGTTGAACGAGCAGTACTTC
>TRBJ2-3|14|TRBV11-1|NA|NA
CASSLRRITDTQYF
TGTGCCAGCAGCCTCCGACGGATCACAGATACGCAGTATTTT
>TRBJ2-1|15|TRBV5-1|NA|TRBD2
CASSAVAGGPGEQFF
TGCGCCAGCAGCGCAGTAGCGGGAGGGCCGGGTGAGCAGTTCTTC
>TRBJ1-3|16|TRBV7-2|NA|NA
CASSLEVGYRGNTIYF
TGTGCCAGCAGCTTAGAGGTGGGGTACCGAGGAAACACCATATATTTT
>TRBJ1-2|14|TRBV15|NA|TRBD1
CATSPDRQGYGYTF
TGTGCCACGAGTCCTGATAGACAGGGGTATGGCTACACCTTC
>TRBJ2-1|15|TRBV5-4|NA|NA
CASTVSRSSYNEQFF
TGTGCCAGCACCGTAAGCCGGAGCTCCTACAATGAGCAGTTCTTC
>TRBJ2-3|14|TRBV27|few|NA
CASSYGQFTDTQYF
TGTGCCAGCAGTTACGGACAGTTCACAGATACGCAGTATTTT
>TRBJ1-2|13|TRBV6-5|medium-sized|TRBD1
CASSLYRGDGYTF
TGTGCCAGCAGCCTTTACAGGGGTGATGGCTACACCTTC